This TCR beta chain stems from a study of chemoradiotherapy in HPV16-positive cancers. On the study more broadly: Candidate HPV-specific T-cell clones and common TCR motifs came from functional assays in two HPV16-positive patients.

Repeated repertoire sampling spanned the course of chemoradiotherapy. TCRdb's table, derived via immunoSEQ multiplex PCR, lists solely in-frame clones and lacks some. The sample has some 11,000 clones, around 68% seen once. Germline loops: CDR1 MNHEY, CDR2 SMNVEV (reference sequence). CDR3 length: 15 amino acids. Losses at the gene ends were 2 bases for V and 1 base for J; bases not matched to a gene: 2. This rearrangement joins TRBV27 to TRBJ2-3, with 8 bases identical to TRBD2. This TCR was recovered from a human donor with HPV-associated anogenital cancer. The sample here was taken from a patient who underwent chemoradiotherapy. The CDR3 region has the DNA TGTGCCAGCAGTTTACGGGAGGGGGGCACAGATACGCAGTATTTT. Protein product: CASSLREGGTDTQYF.